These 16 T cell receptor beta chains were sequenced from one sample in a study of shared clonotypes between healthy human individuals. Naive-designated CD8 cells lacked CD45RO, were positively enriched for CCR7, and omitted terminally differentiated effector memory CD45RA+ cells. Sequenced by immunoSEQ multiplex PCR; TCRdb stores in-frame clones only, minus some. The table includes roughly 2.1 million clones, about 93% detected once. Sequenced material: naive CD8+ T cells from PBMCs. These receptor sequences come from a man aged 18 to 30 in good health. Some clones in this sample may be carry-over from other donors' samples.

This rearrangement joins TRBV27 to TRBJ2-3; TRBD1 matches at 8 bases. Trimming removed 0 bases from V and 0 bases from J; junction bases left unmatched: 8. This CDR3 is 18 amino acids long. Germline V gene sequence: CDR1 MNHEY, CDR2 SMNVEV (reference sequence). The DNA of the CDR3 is TGTGCCAGCAGTTTATCGCGGGACAGGCGATCTAGCACAGATACGCAGTATTTT. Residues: CASSLSRDRRSSTDTQYF.

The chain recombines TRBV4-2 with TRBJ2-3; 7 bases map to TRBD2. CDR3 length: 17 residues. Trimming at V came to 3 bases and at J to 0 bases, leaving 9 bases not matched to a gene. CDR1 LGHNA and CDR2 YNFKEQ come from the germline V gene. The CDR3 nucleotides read TGTGCCAGCAGCCAGTTGGTAGCGGGTATAAGCACAGATACGCAGTATTTT. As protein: CASSQLVAGISTDTQYF.

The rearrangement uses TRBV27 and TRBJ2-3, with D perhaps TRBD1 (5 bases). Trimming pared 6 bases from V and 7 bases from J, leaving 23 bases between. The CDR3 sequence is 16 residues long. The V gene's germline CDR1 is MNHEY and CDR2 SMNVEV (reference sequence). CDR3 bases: TGTGCCAGCAGCCTCCCGAACCGCCAAAGGACACATACGCAGTATTTT. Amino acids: CASSLPNRQRTHTQYF.

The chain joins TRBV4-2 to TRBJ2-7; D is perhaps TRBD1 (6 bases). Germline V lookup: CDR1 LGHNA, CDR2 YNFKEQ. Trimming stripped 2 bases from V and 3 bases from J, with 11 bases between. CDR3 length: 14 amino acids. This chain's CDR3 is CASSQPGQSYEQYF. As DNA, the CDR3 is TGTGCCAGCAGCCAACCGGGACAAAGCTACGAGCAGTACTTC.

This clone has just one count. The CDR3 loop is CASSELGQLTYEQYF. The CDR3 DNA reads as TGTGCCAGCAGTGAATTGGGACAGTTAACCTACGAGCAGTACTTC. J is TRBJ2-7 and V is TRBV2, with 7 positions matching TRBD1. The CDR3 spans 15 residues. Trimming took 2 bases from V and 2 from J; bases not matched to a gene: 6. Germline CDR1 and CDR2: SNHLY and FYNNEI.

The CDR3 is CASSQGQTNEAFF. The CDR3 nucleotides read TGCGCCAGCAGCCAAGGACAGACAAATGAAGCTTTCTTT. The chain has TRBV4-1 and TRBJ1-1, with D perhaps TRBD1 (5 bases). This CDR3 has 13 amino acids. Germline CDR1 MGHRA, CDR2 YSYEKL. Trimming pared 1 base from V and 7 bases from J, leaving 10 bases between.

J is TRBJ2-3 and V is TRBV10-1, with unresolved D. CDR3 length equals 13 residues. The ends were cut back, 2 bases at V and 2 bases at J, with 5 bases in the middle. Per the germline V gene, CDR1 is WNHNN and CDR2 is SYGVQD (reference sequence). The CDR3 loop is CASSEGDTDTQYF. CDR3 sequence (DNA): TGCGCCAGCAGTGAGGGGGACACAGATACGCAGTATTTT.

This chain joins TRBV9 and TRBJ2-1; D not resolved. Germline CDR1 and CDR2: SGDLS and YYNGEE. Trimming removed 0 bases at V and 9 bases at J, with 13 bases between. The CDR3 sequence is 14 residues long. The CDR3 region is CASSVVETSSEQFF. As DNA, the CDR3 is TGTGCCAGCAGCGTAGTCGAGACGAGCAGTGAGCAGTTCTTC.

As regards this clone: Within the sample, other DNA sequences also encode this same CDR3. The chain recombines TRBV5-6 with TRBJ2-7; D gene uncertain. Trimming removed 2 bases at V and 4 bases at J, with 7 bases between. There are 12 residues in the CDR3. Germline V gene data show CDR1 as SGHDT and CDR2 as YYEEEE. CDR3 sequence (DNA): TGTGCCAGCAGCTTAGGTAGGTACGAGCAGTACTTC. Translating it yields CASSLGRYEQYF.

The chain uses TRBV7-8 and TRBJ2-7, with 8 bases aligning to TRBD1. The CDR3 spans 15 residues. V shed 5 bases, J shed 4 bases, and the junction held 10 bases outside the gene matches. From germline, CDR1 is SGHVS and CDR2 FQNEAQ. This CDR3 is CASSPQQGVRYEQYF. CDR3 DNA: TGTGCCAGCAGCCCACAACAGGGGGTAAGGTACGAGCAGTACTTC.

The CDR3 sequence: CASSWGASGSYEQYF. For the CDR3, the DNA is TGTGCCAGCAGCTGGGGTGCCAGCGGGAGTTACGAGCAGTACTTC. The chain recombines TRBV5-6 with TRBJ2-7; TRBD2 matches 8 bases. Looked up from germline, CDR1 is SGHDT and CDR2 is YYEEEE. The CDR3 contains 15 residues. V lost 3 bases to trimming and J lost 4 bases; unmatched junction nucleotides: 9.

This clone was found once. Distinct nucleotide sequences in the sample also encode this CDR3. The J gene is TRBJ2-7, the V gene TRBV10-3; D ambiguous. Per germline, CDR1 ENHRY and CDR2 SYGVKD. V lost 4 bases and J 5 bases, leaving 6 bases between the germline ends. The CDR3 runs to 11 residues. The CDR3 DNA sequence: TGTGCCATCAGTGGACGGGACGAGCAGTACTTC. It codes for CAISGRDEQYF.

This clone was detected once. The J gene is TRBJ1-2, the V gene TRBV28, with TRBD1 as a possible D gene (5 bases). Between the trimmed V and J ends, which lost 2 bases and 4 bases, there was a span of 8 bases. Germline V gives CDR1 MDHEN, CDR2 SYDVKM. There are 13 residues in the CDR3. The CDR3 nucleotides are TGTGCCAGCAGTTTAATGACAGCCTATGGCTACACCTTC. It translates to CASSLMTAYGYTF.

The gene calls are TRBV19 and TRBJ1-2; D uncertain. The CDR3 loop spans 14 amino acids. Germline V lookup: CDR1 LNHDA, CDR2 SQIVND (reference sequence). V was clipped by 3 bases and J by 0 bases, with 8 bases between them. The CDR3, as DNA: TGTGCCAGTAGTATTTCCTACCCTAACTATGGCTACACCTTC. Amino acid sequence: CASSISYPNYGYTF.

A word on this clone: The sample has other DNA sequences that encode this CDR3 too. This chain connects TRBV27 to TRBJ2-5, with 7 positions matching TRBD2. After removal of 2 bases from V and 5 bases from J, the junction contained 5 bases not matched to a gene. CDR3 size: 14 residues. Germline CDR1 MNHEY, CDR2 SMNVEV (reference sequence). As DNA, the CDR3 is TGTGCCAGCAGTTTAGGCGGGAGTGGTGAGACCCAGTACTTC. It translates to CASSLGGSGETQYF.

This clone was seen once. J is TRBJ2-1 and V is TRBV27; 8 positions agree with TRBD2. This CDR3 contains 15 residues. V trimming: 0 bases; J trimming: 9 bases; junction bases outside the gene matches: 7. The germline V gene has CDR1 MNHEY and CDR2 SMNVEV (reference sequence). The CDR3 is CASSLSPAGVGEQFF. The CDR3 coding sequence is TGTGCCAGCAGTTTATCGCCAGCGGGAGTAGGTGAGCAGTTCTTC.